This T cell receptor beta chain comes out of a study of shared clonotypes between healthy human individuals. Looked up from germline, CDR1 is GTSNPN and CDR2 is SVGIG (reference sequence). The CDR3 covers 12 residues. With 0 bases removed from V and 8 bases from J, the gap between germline ends came to 11 bases. On this clone itself: Its antigen is as yet unknown.

Naive CD8 cells, CD45RO-negative and positively selected for CCR7, excluded terminally differentiated effector memory CD45RA+ cells. Study donors comprised healthy, HIV-negative adults devoid of recent acute infection or vaccination. Evenly divided among several immunoSEQ plates was the genomic DNA of each subset. Measured with immunoSEQ multiplex PCR; TCRdb has only the in-frame clones, and not every one. The profile shows under 2,000,000 clones, approximately 95% of them singletons. Study conclusions and caveats: Relative to their counterparts shared across all four donors, non-shared clonotypes exhibited diminished generation probabilities. Larger estimated richness was generally seen in naive subsets than in memory subsets.

The sequencing input was naive CD8+ T cells sorted from blood. The genes are TRBV30 and TRBJ2-7; D may be TRBD2 (6 bases). This receptor was taken from a young man in good health. CDR3 DNA sequence: TGTGCCTGGAGTGTACCGGGGGTACAGCAGTACTTC. Protein: CAWSVPGVQQYF.